This T cell receptor beta chain was sequenced during a study of radiotherapy plus CTLA-4 blockade in lung cancer. Study conclusions and caveats: There was expansion of tumor-derived TCR clones in blood after radiotherapy plus ipilimumab.

The protocol was immunoSEQ multiplex PCR, while the TCRdb copy is restricted to in-frame clones and leaves out a portion. This table has roughly 50,000 clones, about 81% appearing once. To note about this clone: The antigen is not known.

Looked up from germline, CDR1 is SGHRS and CDR2 is YFSETQ. The CDR3 contains 15 residues. V was pared by 0 bases and J by 4 bases, with 4 bases of the junction left unmatched. In chemo-refractory metastatic non-small-cell lung cancer, patients got ipilimumab CTLA-4 blockade together with focal radiation. Sequenced here: peripheral blood, sampled from a patient treated with radiotherapy plus ipilimumab. This TCR derives from a human donor with non-small cell lung cancer who had stable disease on radiotherapy plus ipilimumab. The chain links TRBV5-1 to TRBJ2-3, with 8 bases aligning to TRBD2. CDR3 loop: CASSLVGRAADTQYF. CDR3 bases: TGCGCCAGCAGCTTGGTCGGGAGGGCCGCAGATACGCAGTATTTT.